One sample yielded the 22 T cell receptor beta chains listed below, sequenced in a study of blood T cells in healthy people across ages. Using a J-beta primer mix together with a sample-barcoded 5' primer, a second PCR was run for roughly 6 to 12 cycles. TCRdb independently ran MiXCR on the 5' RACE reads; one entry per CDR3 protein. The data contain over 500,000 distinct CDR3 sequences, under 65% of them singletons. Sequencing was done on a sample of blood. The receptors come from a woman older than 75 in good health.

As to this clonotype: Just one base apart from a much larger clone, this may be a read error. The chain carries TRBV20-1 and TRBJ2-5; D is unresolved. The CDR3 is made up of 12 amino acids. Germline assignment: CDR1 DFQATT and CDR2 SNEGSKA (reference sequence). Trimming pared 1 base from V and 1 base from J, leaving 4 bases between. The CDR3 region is CSARVRQETQYF. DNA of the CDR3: TGCAGTGCTAGAGTGCGCCAAGAGACCCAGTACTTC.

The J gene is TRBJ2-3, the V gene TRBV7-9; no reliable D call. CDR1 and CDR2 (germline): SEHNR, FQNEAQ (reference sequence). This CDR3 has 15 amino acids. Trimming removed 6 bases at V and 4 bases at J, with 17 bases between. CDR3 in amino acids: CASSPSNRASDTQYF. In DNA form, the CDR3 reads TGTGCCAGCAGTCCCTCAAACCGGGCCTCAGATACGCAGTATTTT.

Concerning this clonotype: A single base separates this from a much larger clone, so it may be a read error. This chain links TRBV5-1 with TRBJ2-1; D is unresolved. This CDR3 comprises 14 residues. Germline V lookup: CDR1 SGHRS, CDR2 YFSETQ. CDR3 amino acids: CVSSETIHYNEQFF. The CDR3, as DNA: TGCGTCAGCAGCGAGACCATTCATTACAATGAGCAGTTCTTC.

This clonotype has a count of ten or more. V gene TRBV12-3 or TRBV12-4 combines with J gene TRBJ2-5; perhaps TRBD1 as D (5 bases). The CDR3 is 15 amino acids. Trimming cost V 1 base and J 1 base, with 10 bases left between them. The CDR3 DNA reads TGTGCCAGCAGTTTAGATGGACAAGCCCAAGAGACCCAGTACTTC. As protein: CASSLDGQAQETQYF.

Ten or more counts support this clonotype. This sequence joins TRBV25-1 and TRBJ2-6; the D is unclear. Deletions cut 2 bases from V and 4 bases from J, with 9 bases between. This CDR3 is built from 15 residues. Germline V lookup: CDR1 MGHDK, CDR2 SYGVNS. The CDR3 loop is CASSERVLGANVLTF. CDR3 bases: TGTGCCAGCAGTGAAAGGGTTCTCGGGGCCAACGTCCTGACTTTC.

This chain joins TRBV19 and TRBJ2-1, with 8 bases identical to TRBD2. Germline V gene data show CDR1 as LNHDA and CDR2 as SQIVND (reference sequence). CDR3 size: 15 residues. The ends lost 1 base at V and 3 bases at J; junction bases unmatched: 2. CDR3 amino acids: CASSIASGGYNEQFF. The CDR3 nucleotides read TGTGCCAGTAGTATAGCCAGCGGGGGCTACAATGAGCAGTTCTTC.

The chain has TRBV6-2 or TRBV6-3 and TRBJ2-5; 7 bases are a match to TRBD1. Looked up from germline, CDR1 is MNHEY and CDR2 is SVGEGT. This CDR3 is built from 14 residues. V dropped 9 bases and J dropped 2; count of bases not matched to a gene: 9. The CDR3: CASNSDREQETQYF. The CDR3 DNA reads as TGTGCCAGTAACTCCGACAGGGAACAAGAGACCCAGTACTTC.

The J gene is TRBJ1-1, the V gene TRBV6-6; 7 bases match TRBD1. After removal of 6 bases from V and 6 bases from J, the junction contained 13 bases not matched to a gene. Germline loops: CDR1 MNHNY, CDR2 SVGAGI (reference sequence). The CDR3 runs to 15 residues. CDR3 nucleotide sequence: TGTGCCAGCAGGGACCTAGGGACAGCAAGCTCTGAAGCTTTCTTT. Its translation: CASRDLGTASSEAFF.

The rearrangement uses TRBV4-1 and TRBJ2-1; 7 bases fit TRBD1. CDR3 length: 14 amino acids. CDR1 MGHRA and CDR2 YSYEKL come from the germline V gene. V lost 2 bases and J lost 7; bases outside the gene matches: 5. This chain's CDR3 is CASSQQGQRNEQFF. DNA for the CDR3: TGCGCCAGCAGCCAACAGGGACAGCGGAATGAGCAGTTCTTC.

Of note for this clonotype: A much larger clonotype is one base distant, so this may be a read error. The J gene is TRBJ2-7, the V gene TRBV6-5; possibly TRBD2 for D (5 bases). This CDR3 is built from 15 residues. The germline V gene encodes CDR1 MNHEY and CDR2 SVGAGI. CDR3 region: CASGYSSGGAYEQYF. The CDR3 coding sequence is TGTGCCAGCGGTTACTCGAGCGGCGGCGCCTACGAGCAGTACTTC.

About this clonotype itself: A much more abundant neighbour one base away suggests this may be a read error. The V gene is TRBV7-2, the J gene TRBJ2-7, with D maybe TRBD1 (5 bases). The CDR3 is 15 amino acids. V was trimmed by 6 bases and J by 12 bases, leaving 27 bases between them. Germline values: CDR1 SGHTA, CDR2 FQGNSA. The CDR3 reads CASSSHPTEKNIRYF. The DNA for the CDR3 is TGTGCCAGCAGTTCACATCCGACAGAGAAAAACATTCGGTACTTC. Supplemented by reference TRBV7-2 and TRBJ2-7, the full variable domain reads GAGVSQSPSNKVTEKGKDVELRCDPISGHTALYWYRQSLGQGLEFLIYFQGNSAPDKSGLPSDRFSAERTGGSVSTLTIQRTQQEDSAVYLCASSSHPTEKNIRYFGPGTRLTVT.

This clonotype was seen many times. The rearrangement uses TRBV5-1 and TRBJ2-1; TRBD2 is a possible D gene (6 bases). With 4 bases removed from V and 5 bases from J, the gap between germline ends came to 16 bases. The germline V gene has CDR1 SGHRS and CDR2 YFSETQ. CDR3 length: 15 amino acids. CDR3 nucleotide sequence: TGCGCCAGCAGCCTACAGAACCCGGGGGACAATGAGCAGTTCTTC. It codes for CASSLQNPGDNEQFF.

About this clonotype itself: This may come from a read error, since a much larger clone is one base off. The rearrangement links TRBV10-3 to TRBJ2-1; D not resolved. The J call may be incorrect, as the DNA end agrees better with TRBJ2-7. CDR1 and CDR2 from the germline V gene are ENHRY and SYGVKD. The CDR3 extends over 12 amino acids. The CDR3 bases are TGTGCCATCAGTGATTTCGCCAATGAGCAGTACTTC. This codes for CAISDFANEQYF.

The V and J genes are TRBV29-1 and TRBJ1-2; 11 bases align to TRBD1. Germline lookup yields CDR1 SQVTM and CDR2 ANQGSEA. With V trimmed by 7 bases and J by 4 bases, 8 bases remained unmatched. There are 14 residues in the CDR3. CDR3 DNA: TGCAGCGCTCGGACAGGGGGCGGCAGCTATGGCTACACCTTC. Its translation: CSARTGGGSYGYTF.

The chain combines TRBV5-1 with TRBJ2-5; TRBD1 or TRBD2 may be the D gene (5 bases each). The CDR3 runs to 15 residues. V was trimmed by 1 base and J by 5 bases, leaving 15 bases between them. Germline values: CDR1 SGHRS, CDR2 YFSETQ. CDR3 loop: CASSLLGAHMETQYF. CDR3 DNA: TGCGCCAGCAGCTTGCTCGGGGCCCACATGGAGACCCAGTACTTC.

CDR3 residues: CASSLLSGVSTGELFF. The CDR3 DNA reads as TGTGCCAGCAGTCTCCTTAGCGGGGTGAGCACCGGGGAGCTGTTTTTT. The chain uses TRBV12-3 or TRBV12-4 and TRBJ2-2; 8 bases line up with TRBD2. The CDR3 runs to 16 residues. V trimming: 5 bases; J trimming: 4 bases; junction bases outside the gene matches: 9.

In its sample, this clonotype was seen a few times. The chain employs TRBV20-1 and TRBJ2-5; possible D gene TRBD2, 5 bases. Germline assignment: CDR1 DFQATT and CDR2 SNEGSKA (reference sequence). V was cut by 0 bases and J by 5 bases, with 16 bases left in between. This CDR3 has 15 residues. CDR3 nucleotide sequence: TGCAGTGCTAGAGATCCTCACAGCCGGAGGGAGACCCAGTACTTC. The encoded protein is CSARDPHSRRETQYF.

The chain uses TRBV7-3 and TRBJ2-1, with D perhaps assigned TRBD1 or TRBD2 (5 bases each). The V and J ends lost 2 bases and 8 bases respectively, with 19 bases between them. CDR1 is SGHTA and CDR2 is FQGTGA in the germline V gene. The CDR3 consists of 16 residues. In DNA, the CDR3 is TGTGCCAGCAGCTTAGGAGACTTCGAGGGGTCCCATGAGCAGTTCTTC. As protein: CASSLGDFEGSHEQFF.

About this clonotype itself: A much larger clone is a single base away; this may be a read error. CDR3 protein: CATYNAYTQYF. The CDR3 region has the DNA TGTGCCACCTACAACGCGTATACGCAGTATTTT. This chain uses TRBV2 with TRBJ2-3; D not certain. V lost 10 bases and J lost 7, with 12 bases in between. The CDR3 runs 11 residues. CDR1 is SNHLY, CDR2 FYNNEI, per germline. The variable domain in full, with the rest retrieved from reference TRBV2 and TRBJ2-3, is EPEVTQTPSHQVTQMGQEVILRCVPISNHLYFYWYRQILGQKVEFLVSFYNNEISEKSEIFDDQFSVERPDGSNFTLKIRSTKLEDSAMYFCATYNAYTQYFGPGTRLTVL.

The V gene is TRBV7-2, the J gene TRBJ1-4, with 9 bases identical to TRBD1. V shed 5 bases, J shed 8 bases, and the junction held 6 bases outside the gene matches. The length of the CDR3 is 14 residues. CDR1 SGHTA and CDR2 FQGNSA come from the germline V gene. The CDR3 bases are TGTGCCAGCAGCCGGGACAGGGTGGCGGAAAAACTGTTTTTT. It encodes CASSRDRVAEKLFF. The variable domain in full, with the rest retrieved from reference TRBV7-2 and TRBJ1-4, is GAGVSQSPSNKVTEKGKDVELRCDPISGHTALYWYRQSLGQGLEFLIYFQGNSAPDKSGLPSDRFSAERTGGSVSTLTIQRTQQEDSAVYLCASSRDRVAEKLFFGSGTQLSVL.

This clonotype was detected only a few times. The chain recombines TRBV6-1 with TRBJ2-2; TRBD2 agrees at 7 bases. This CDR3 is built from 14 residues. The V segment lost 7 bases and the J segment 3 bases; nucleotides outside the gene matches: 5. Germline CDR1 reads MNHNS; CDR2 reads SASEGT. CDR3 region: CASIGGSYTGELFF. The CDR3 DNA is TGTGCCAGCATTGGCGGGAGCTACACCGGGGAGCTGTTTTTT.

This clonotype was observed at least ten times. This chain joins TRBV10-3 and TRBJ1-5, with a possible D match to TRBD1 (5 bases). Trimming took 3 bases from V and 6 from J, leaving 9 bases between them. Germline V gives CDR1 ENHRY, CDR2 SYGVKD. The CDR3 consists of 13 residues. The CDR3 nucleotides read TGTGCCATCAGTGACAGGGAAGGTCAGCCCCAGCATTTT. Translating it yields CAISDREGQPQHF.